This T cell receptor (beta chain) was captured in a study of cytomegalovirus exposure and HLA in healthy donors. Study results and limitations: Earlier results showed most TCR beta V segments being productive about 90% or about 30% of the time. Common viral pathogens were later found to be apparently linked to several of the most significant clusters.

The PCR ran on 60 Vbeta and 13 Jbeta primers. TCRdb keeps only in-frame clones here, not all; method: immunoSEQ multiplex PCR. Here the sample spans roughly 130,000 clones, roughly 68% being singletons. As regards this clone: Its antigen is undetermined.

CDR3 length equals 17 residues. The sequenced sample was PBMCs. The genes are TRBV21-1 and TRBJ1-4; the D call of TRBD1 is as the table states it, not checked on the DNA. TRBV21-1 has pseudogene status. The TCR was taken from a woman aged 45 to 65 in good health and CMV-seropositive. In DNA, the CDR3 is TGTGCCAGCAGCAAAGTAGAGGGGAGACAGGGGAGGGAAAAACTGTTTTTT. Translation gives CASSKVEGRQGREKLFF.